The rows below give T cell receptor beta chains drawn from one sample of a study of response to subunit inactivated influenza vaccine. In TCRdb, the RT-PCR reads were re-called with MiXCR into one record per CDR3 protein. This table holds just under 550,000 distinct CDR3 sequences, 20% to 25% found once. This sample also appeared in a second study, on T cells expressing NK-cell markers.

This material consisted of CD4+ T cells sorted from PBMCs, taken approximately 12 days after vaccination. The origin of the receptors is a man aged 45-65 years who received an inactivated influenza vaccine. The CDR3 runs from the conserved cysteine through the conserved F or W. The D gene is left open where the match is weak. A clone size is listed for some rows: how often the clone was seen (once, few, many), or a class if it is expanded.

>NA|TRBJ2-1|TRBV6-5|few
TGTGCAACCAAAATATACAATGAGCAGTTCTTC
CATKIYNEQFF
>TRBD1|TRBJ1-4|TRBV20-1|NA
TGCAGTGCCACCGACAGGGCAGGTGAAAAACTGTTTTTT
CSATDRAGEKLFF
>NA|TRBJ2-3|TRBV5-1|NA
TGCGCCAGCAGCTTGGTAGTAGAACTTGATACGCAGTATTTT
CASSLVVELDTQYF
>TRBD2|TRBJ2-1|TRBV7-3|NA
TGTGCCAGCAGCGCCCTAGCGGGAGGGAGGTACAATGAGCAGTTCTTC
CASSALAGGRYNEQFF
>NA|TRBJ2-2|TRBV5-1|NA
TGCGCCAGCAGCTTGGCCAAGGGTGGTTTGAACACCGGGGAGCTGTTTTTT
CASSLAKGGLNTGELFF
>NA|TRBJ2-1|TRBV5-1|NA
TGCGCCAGCAGCTTGGGGGTTGGGGTTAGCTATGAGCAGTTCTTC
CASSLGVGVSYEQFF
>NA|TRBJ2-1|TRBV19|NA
TGTGCCAGTAGTATAGATCTGCCAGCGGAGCAGTTCTTC
CASSIDLPAEQFF
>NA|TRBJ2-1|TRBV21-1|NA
TGTGCCAGCATCCCATCCCACAATGAGCAGTTCTTC
CASIPSHNEQFF
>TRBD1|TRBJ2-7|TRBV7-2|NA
TGTGCCAGCAGCGCCCGGGACAGGGTTATTCTGTACTTC
CASSARDRVILYF
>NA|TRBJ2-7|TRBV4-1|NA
TGCGCCAGCAGCCAAGGAGGAGATGCCTACGAGCAGTACTTC
CASSQGGDAYEQYF
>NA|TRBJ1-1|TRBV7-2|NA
TGTGCCAGCAGCTTCCATGGGAGGATGAACACTGAAGCTTTCTTT
CASSFHGRMNTEAFF
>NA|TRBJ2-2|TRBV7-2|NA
TGTGCCAGCAGCTCCGGACCACTAGCCCAAGGGGAGCTGTTTTTT
CASSSGPLAQGELFF
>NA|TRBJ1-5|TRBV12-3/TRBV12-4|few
TGTGCCAGCAGTTTAGACATAGCGGGTCAGCCCCAGCATTTT
CASSLDIAGQPQHF
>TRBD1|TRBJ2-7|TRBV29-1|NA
TGCAGCGTTGAAGGACAGGGGATGGAGCAGTACTTC
CSVEGQGMEQYF
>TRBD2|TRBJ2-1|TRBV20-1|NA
TGCAGTGCTAGGAAAGGTAGCGGGAGTTTTAGCTCCTACAATGAGCAGTTCTTC
CSARKGSGSFSSYNEQFF
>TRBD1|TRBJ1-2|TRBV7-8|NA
TGTGCCAGCAGCCCGGGACAGGACAATTCCTATGGCTACACCTTC
CASSPGQDNSYGYTF
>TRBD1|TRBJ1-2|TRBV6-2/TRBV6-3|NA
TGTGCCAGCAGTTCGGGACAGATTCCTGGCTACACCTTC
CASSSGQIPGYTF
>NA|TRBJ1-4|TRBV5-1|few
TGCGCCAGCAGCTTGGATCTGGGCTTTAATGAAAAACTGTTTTTT
CASSLDLGFNEKLFF